This TCR beta chain comes out of a study of blood T cells in healthy people across ages. CDR1 and CDR2 from the germline V gene are SGHTA and FQGNSA. The CDR3 length is 13 residues. Trimming removed 5 bases from V and 3 bases from J; junction bases left unmatched: 4. A sample-barcoded 5' primer and a J-beta primer mix were used in a second PCR of about 6 to 12 cycles. MiXCR, applied by TCRdb to the 5' RACE reads, yields one record per CDR3 protein. The table records around 940,000 distinct CDR3 sequences, approximately 50% of them present only once. General study results and limits: Roughly linearly, TCR beta diversity per million T cells fell as age increased.

To note about this clonotype: Antigen: not known.

This clonotype was sampled from a woman aged 55-69 years in good health. The sequenced material came from blood. This rearrangement joins TRBV7-2 to TRBJ2-7, with 7 positions matching TRBD2. CDR3 coding DNA: TGTGCCAGCAGCACCGCTAGCGGCTACGAGCAGTACTTC. This translates into CASSTASGYEQYF.